The 21 T cell receptor beta chains below were found in one sample sequenced in a study of cytomegalovirus exposure and HLA in healthy donors. Only in-frame clones appear in the TCRdb table, and some are missing; sequencing was by immunoSEQ multiplex PCR. The sample has tens of thousands of clones, roughly 94% seen once; the top ten hold about 4.3%. Sample: PBMCs. Receptors were obtained from a young man in good health and CMV-seropositive.

This clone showed up just once. The chain is built from TRBV14 and TRBJ2-1; 15 bases are a match to TRBD2. The V segment lost 0 bases and the J segment 10 bases; nucleotides outside the gene matches: 10. The CDR3 is 18 amino acids. Germline CDR1 SGHDN, CDR2 FVKESK. Written as DNA, the CDR3 is TGTGCCAGCAGCCAAGATTGGATAGGGACTAGCGGGAGGAAGGAGCAGTTCTTC. Residues: CASSQDWIGTSGRKEQFF.

This rearrangement joins TRBV4-1 to TRBJ2-3; maybe TRBD1 (5 bases). This CDR3 has 17 residues. In germline, CDR1 is MGHRA, CDR2 YSYEKL. V was cut by 0 bases and J by 9 bases, with 22 bases left in between. Here the CDR3 reads CASSQDLRQDKIGTQYF. The DNA for the CDR3 is TGCGCCAGCAGCCAAGATTTGAGGCAGGACAAGATAGGGACGCAGTATTTT.

The V call is TRBV7-2, the J call TRBJ2-5; D is ambiguous. Germline values: CDR1 SGHTA, CDR2 FQGNSA. Between the trimmed V and J ends, which lost 1 base and 4 bases, there was a span of 10 bases. The length of the CDR3 is 14 residues. CDR3 protein: CASSLVFSGETQYF. CDR3 in DNA: TGTGCCAGCAGCTTAGTATTCAGTGGAGAGACCCAGTACTTC.

The chain has TRBV18 and TRBJ2-7; 8 bases match TRBD1. The germline gives CDR1 KGHSH, CDR2 LQKENI. Trimming removed 7 bases from V and 6 bases from J; junction bases left unmatched: 11. The CDR3 contains 14 residues. CDR3 loop: CASLGPGGPSEQYF. DNA of the CDR3: TGTGCCAGCTTGGGGCCAGGGGGCCCCTCCGAGCAGTACTTC.

The rearrangement links TRBV25-1 to TRBJ1-2; 7 nucleotides match TRBD1. V lost 6 bases, J lost 3 bases, and 4 bases stayed unmatched. The CDR3 length is 13 residues. Germline loops: CDR1 MGHDK, CDR2 SYGVNS. CDR3 sequence: CASSSGTDYGYTF. DNA of the CDR3: TGTGCCAGCAGCTCCGGGACAGACTATGGCTACACCTTC.

V gene TRBV25-1 combines with J gene TRBJ1-4; 7 nucleotides match TRBD1. This CDR3 spans 16 amino acids. Germline CDR1 reads MGHDK; CDR2 reads SYGVNS. The ends lost 2 bases at V and 6 bases at J; junction bases unmatched: 9. The CDR3, as DNA: TGTGCCAGCAGTGAAAGGCGCCGACAGGGCGATGAAAAACTGTTTTTT. Translating gives CASSERRRQGDEKLFF.

The chain has TRBV5-6 and TRBJ2-7; D is possibly TRBD1 (5 bases). Trimming took 2 bases from V and 3 from J, leaving 9 bases between them. The CDR3 is 13 residues long. The germline V gene has CDR1 SGHDT and CDR2 YYEEEE. Written as DNA, the CDR3 is TGTGCCAGCAGCTTCCCAGGGTTCTACGAGCAGTACTTC. Protein sequence: CASSFPGFYEQYF.

This clone is a singleton in its sample. This rearrangement joins TRBV6-1 to TRBJ2-7, with D tentatively TRBD2 (5 bases). V was clipped by 2 bases and J by 1 base, with 9 bases between them. Germline V gene lookup returns CDR1 MNHNS and CDR2 SASEGT. The CDR3 is 14 amino acids. The CDR3 DNA sequence: TGTGCCAGCAGTGAATTTCCGGGGTCCTACGAGCAGTACTTC. The encoded protein is CASSEFPGSYEQYF.

DNA of the CDR3: TGTGCCAGCAGCTTAGCAGGGACTGAAGCTTTCTTT. As protein: CASSLAGTEAFF. This chain connects TRBV11-3 to TRBJ1-1; tentatively, D is TRBD1 (5 bases). The CDR3 covers 12 residues. V was trimmed by 1 base and J by 5 bases, leaving 5 bases between them. CDR1 and CDR2 from the germline V gene are SGHNT and YENEEA.

The rearrangement joins TRBV18 to TRBJ1-6; D is unclear. The CDR3 runs 15 residues. V lost 1 base, J lost 8 bases, and 12 bases lay in between. The germline V gene encodes CDR1 KGHSH and CDR2 LQKENI. The CDR3 DNA follows: TGTGCCAGCTCACCACAGCGGGGTGGTGATTCACCCCTCCACTTT. Its protein is CASSPQRGGDSPLHF. Looking up the rest from reference TRBV18 and TRBJ1-6 gives the full variable domain: NAGVMQNPRHLVRRRGQEARLRCSPMKGHSHVYWYRQLPEEGLKFMVYLQKENIIDESGMPKERFSAEFPKEGPSILRIQQVVRGDSAAYFCASSPQRGGDSPLHFGNGTRLTVT.

The chain has TRBV19 and TRBJ2-1, with a weak D call TRBD1 (5 bases). Trimming pared 5 bases from V and 3 bases from J, leaving 11 bases between. CDR1 is LNHDA and CDR2 is SQIVND in the germline V gene (reference sequence). This CDR3 spans 14 amino acids. CDR3 sequence reads: CASSPRTNYNEQFF. The CDR3 DNA follows: TGTGCCAGTAGTCCAAGGACAAACTACAATGAGCAGTTCTTC.

The genes are TRBV29-1 and TRBJ1-2; D call uncertain. The CDR3 runs 15 residues. Trimming stripped 3 bases from V and 8 bases from J, with 22 bases between. Germline V gene sequence: CDR1 SQVTM, CDR2 ANQGSEA. This CDR3 is CSVDRNTAARRGYTF. CDR3 nucleotide sequence: TGCAGCGTTGACAGAAATACAGCGGCCCGAAGGGGCTACACCTTC.

This clone came up once. This chain connects TRBV6-6 to TRBJ1-6; D is possibly TRBD1 (6 bases). The CDR3 is 13 residues long. Germline lookup yields CDR1 MNHNY and CDR2 SVGAGI (reference sequence). The ends were cut back, 10 bases at V and 9 bases at J, with 16 bases in the middle. CDR3 coding DNA: TGTGCCACCCGGGGGGGCTGGGGTTCACCCCTCCACTTT. Translated, it gives CATRGGWGSPLHF.

V gene TRBV28 combines with J gene TRBJ1-3; D gene uncertain. CDR3 length equals 16 residues. From germline, CDR1 is MDHEN and CDR2 SYDVKM. V lost 3 bases, J lost 0 bases, and 12 bases lay in between. The CDR3 loop reads CASSLFDTHSGNTIYF. CDR3 in DNA: TGTGCCAGCAGTTTGTTCGACACCCACTCTGGAAACACCATATATTTT.

This clone came up once. This chain joins TRBV5-1 and TRBJ2-3; 8 nucleotides line up with TRBD1. The CDR3 loop spans 15 amino acids. V was pared by 4 bases and J by 7 bases, with 11 bases of the junction left unmatched. Germline lookup yields CDR1 SGHRS and CDR2 YFSETQ. The CDR3 nucleotides are TGCGCCAGCAGCGCCGGACAGGGAAGGTTATATACGCAGTATTTT. Translated, it gives CASSAGQGRLYTQYF.

V usage is TRBV7-3 and J usage is TRBJ2-3; 11 nucleotides align to TRBD2. J lost 5 bases, V lost 2 bases, and 6 bases had no gene match. Looked up from germline, CDR1 is SGHTA and CDR2 is FQGTGA. There are 16 residues in the CDR3. The CDR3 sequence: CASSLGLAGGGDTQYF. The CDR3 DNA reads as TGTGCCAGCAGCTTAGGGCTAGCGGGAGGCGGAGATACGCAGTATTTT.

The V gene is TRBV4-2, the J gene TRBJ1-1; TRBD1 is a possible D gene (5 bases). The germline gives CDR1 LGHNA, CDR2 YNFKEQ. The length of the CDR3 is 18 residues. Deletions cut 0 bases from V and 1 base from J, with 18 bases between. The CDR3 bases are TGTGCCAGCAGCCAAGATTTACCGTCAGGGAGGTGGAACACTGAAGCTTTCTTT. Residues: CASSQDLPSGRWNTEAFF.

This chain links TRBV10-3 with TRBJ2-5; D may be TRBD2 (6 bases). Germline V gene lookup returns CDR1 ENHRY and CDR2 SYGVKD. Trimming took off 3 bases at V and 3 bases at J, with 14 bases between the two ends. CDR3 size: 15 residues. The CDR3 is CAISDLDRGEETQYF. The CDR3, as DNA: TGTGCCATCAGTGACCTCGACCGCGGGGAAGAGACCCAGTACTTC.

The V and J genes are TRBV28 and TRBJ1-4; D is unresolved. The V gene lost 5 bases and the J gene lost 0 bases, with 10 bases spanning the gap. The length of the CDR3 is 15 residues. In germline, CDR1 is MDHEN, CDR2 SYDVKM. CDR3 bases: TGTGCCAGCAGTAAAGGACTGGCAACTAATGAAAAACTGTTTTTT. Its translation is CASSKGLATNEKLFF.

The chain has TRBV2 and TRBJ2-5; maybe TRBD2 (5 bases). This CDR3 region has 11 residues. V was clipped by 9 bases and J by 5 bases, with 10 bases between them. The germline CDR1 and CDR2 sequences are SNHLY and FYNNEI. CDR3 bases: TGTGCCAGTACCCCGGGGGAGACCCAGTACTTC. Its translation: CASTPGETQYF.

V gene TRBV10-3 combines with J gene TRBJ2-2, with no clear D. Per germline, CDR1 ENHRY and CDR2 SYGVKD. The CDR3 has 15 amino acids. The V and J ends lost 0 bases and 0 bases respectively, with 5 bases between them. CDR3 sequence: CAISESSANTGELFF. Written as DNA, the CDR3 is TGTGCCATCAGTGAGTCCTCCGCGAACACCGGGGAGCTGTTTTTT.